The clone carrying this TCR beta chain was seen ten or more times. Its antigen is undetermined. Per germline, CDR1 SGHNT and CDR2 YENEEA. The CDR3 covers 14 residues. The J segment lost 7 bases and the V segment lost 1 base, leaving 6 bases of the junction unmatched. The record originates from a study of CD8 T cells in ankylosing spondylitis. Points from the study as a whole: A motif of eight or nine highly homologous TCR beta variants was seen as apparently characteristic of ankylosing spondylitis blood. Disease-linked clones reportedly showed significant enrichment in matched ankylosing spondylitis synovial fluid.

TCRdb reprocessed the 5' RACE reads via MiXCR and lists one record per CDR3 protein. The top ten hold 12% of the sample, which has 130,000 or so distinct CDR3 sequences, approximately 6.8% seen once. This TCR was sampled from a male donor with ankylosing spondylitis or in good health (not recorded which). V and J are TRBV11-3 and TRBJ2-7, with TRBD2 matching over 8 bases. Source material: blood, either unsorted or a sorted T cell fraction (not recorded which). CDR3 sequence: CASSLGAGVEEQYF. In nucleotides, the CDR3 is TGTGCCAGCAGCTTAGGAGCGGGAGTCGAAGAGCAGTACTTC.